The T cell receptor beta chain under discussion was sequenced for a study of identical twins. The sample holds many counts of this clonotype. TCRdb redid the calling of the 5' RACE reads with MiXCR, one entry per CDR3 protein. The sample consists of fewer than 250,000 distinct CDR3 sequences, 5.5% to 8% of them appearing once. V gave up 4 bases and J gave up 3 bases, with 10 bases separating them. This CDR3 contains 14 residues. These data were also reused for a study on yellow fever vaccine responses in identical twins.

This TCR derives from a woman aged 18-29 years in good health. Sample: memory (CD45RO+) T cells sorted from blood. The V call is TRBV12-3 or TRBV12-4, the J call TRBJ1-5; tentative D call: TRBD1 (5 bases). CDR3 sequence reads: CASSSGTANQPQHF. The CDR3 nucleotides are TGTGCCAGCAGTTCCGGGACCGCCAATCAGCCCCAGCATTTT.